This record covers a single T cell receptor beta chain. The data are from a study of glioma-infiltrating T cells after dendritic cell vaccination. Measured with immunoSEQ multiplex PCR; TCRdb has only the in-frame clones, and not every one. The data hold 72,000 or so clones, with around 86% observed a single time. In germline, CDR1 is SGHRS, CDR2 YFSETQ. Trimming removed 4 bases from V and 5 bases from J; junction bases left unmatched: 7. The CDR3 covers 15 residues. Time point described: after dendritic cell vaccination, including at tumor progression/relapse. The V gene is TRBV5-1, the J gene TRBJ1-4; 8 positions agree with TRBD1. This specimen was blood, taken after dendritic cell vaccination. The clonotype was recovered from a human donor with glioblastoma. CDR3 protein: CASSPTRQGNEKLFF. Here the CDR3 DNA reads TGCGCCAGCAGCCCTACCCGACAGGGGAATGAAAAACTGTTTTTT.